This is a list of T cell receptor beta chains from one sample in a study of blood T cell repertoires in COVID-19. The table came from immunoSEQ multiplex PCR; TCRdb's copy has only in-frame clones and leaves some out. The sample has 30,000 to 40,000 clones; around 90% are singletons. Sequences were obtained from peripheral blood. These receptors were collected from a man between 65 and 80 years old with active COVID-19. Each CDR3 is given with its conserved first and last residue. The D gene is left open where the match is weak. A clone size is listed for some rows: how often the clone was seen (once, few, many), or a class if it is expanded.

TRBJ1-4,TRBD1,TRBV30,once,CACPGQGNEKLFF,TGTGCCTGCCCCGGACAGGGAAATGAAAAACTGTTTTTT
TRBJ2-7,TRBD1,TRBV6-5,-,CASSFGTGVYEQYF,TGTGCCAGCAGTTTCGGGACAGGCGTCTACGAGCAGTACTTC
TRBJ2-7,-,TRBV6-2/TRBV6-3,-,CASSYSREEQYF,TGTGCCAGCAGTTACTCGAGAGAGGAGCAGTACTTC
TRBJ1-1,-,TRBV12-3/TRBV12-4,-,CASTPDLNTEAFF,TGTGCCAGCACCCCGGACTTGAACACTGAAGCTTTCTTT
TRBJ1-2,TRBD1,TRBV30,-,CASSEGGGGYTF,TGTGCCTCCTCGGAAGGGGGCGGGGGCTACACCTTC
TRBJ2-1,TRBD2,TRBV27,once,CASSGTSGYNEQFF,TGTGCCAGCAGCGGGACTAGCGGTTACAATGAGCAGTTCTTC
TRBJ1-4,TRBD1,TRBV18,-,CASSRGTGNEKLFF,TGTGCCAGCTCCAGAGGGACAGGGAATGAAAAACTGTTTTTT
TRBJ2-3,TRBD2,TRBV30,-,CACPRTRVSDTQYF,TGTGCCTGCCCCCGGACTAGAGTTTCAGATACGCAGTATTTT
TRBJ2-5,-,TRBV6-1,-,CASSEGEVGTQYF,TGTGCCAGCAGTGAAGGGGAGGTCGGGACCCAGTACTTC
TRBJ2-1,-,TRBV6-2/TRBV6-3,-,CASSYRRERSSYNEQFF,TGTGCCAGCAGTTACCGGCGGGAACGTAGCTCCTACAATGAGCAGTTCTTC
TRBJ2-4,TRBD2,TRBV6-1,-,CASSVGLAGVAKNIQYF,TGTGCCAGCAGTGTAGGACTAGCGGGTGTAGCCAAAAACATTCAGTACTTC
TRBJ2-1,-,TRBV5-4,-,CASILISHRGSEQFF,TGTGCCAGCATTCTAATCTCCCACCGGGGGAGTGAGCAGTTCTTC
TRBJ2-7,TRBD2,TRBV6-5,-,CASRILAGGAYEQYF,TGTGCCAGCAGGATACTAGCGGGAGGCGCCTACGAGCAGTACTTC
TRBJ2-3,-,TRBV7-2,-,CASSLGLAPDTQYF,TGTGCCAGCAGCTTAGGGCTAGCGCCAGATACGCAGTATTTT
TRBJ2-1,TRBD2,TRBV9,-,CASSEVGLAGVGYNEQFF,TGTGCCAGCAGCGAGGTCGGACTAGCGGGAGTCGGTTACAATGAGCAGTTCTTC
TRBJ2-4,-,TRBV19,-,CASSINRAVNIQYF,TGTGCCAGTAGTATAAACAGAGCTGTAAACATTCAGTACTTC
TRBJ2-5,-,TRBV9,-,CASSETYGTQYF,TGTGCCAGCAGTGAAACTTACGGGACCCAGTACTTC
TRBJ1-5,-,TRBV4-2,few,CASSQVRDNQPQHF,TGTGCCAGCAGCCAAGTCAGGGACAATCAGCCCCAGCATTTT
TRBJ2-5,TRBD1,TRBV15,-,CATSRGRGRQETQYF,TGTGCCACCAGCAGAGGCAGGGGGCGGCAAGAGACCCAGTACTTC
TRBJ1-5,TRBD1,TRBV19,-,CASSGSGTAGGQPQHF,TGTGCCAGTAGTGGGTCGGGGACAGCCGGAGGTCAGCCCCAGCATTTT
TRBJ1-1,TRBD1,TRBV2,-,CASSPGQGQVGTEAFF,TGTGCCAGCAGTCCGGGACAGGGGCAGGTTGGCACTGAAGCTTTCTTT
TRBJ2-3,TRBD2,TRBV3-1/TRBV3-2,-,CASSPLAEIFTDTQYF,TGTGCCAGCAGCCCTCTAGCGGAAATTTTCACAGATACGCAGTATTTT
TRBJ2-7,TRBD1,TRBV6-2/TRBV6-3,-,CASSYGDRIEQYF,TGTGCCAGCAGTTACGGGGACAGAATCGAGCAGTACTTC
TRBJ2-7,TRBD1,TRBV6-5,-,CASRLTGTGVEQYF,TGTGCCAGCAGGCTAACCGGGACAGGGGTCGAGCAGTACTTC